The rows below give T cell receptor beta chains drawn from one sample of a study of T cell repertoires in cytomegalovirus infection. From the reads, TCRdb called clonotypes with MiXCR, one entry per CDR3 protein. The data show around 450,000 distinct CDR3 sequences, approximately 31% seen once. Sample: PBMCs. These receptors all stem from a human donor in good health (CMV status not recorded). Some clones in this sample may be carry-over from other donors' samples. Each CDR3 is given with its conserved first and last residue. Size is stated for part of the rows, as once, few or many counts, or as a class when the clone is expanded.

>TRBV6-5|many
CASSYSWDDNQPQHF
>TRBV7-8|-
CASSPLWGGTNYGYTF
>TRBV10-2|-
CASSESWLAGTQETQYF
>TRBV27|-
CASSPRTGESTDTQYF
>TRBV7-9|many
CASSRSENTEAFF
>TRBV6-1|-
CASRMDRENTEAFF
>TRBV11-1|-
CASSTLGVAGANVLTF
>TRBV6-6|-
CASSYSPNRDDYGYTF
>TRBV20-1|-
CSASASSNYGYTF
>TRBV19|many
CATAPRRETNYGYTF
>TRBV18|few
CASSSLDSLMNTEAFF
>TRBV7-2|once
CASSLQETPYF
>TRBV7-8|-
CASSPRDSAYNSPLHF
>TRBV6-2/TRBV6-3|-
CASRSSGGRYNEQFF
>TRBV19|-
CASSSEQGLKRNTEAFF
>TRBV7-9|-
CASSLDSPEAFF
>TRBV27|few
CASSFGSTYEQYF